This TCR beta chain was sequenced during a study of T-cell reconstitution after alpha-beta-depleted transplantation in children. Preparation of the TCRbeta library was carried out with unique molecular identifiers. TCRdb reprocessed the PCR reads with MiXCR, giving one entry per CDR3 protein. The table lists 330,000 or so distinct CDR3 sequences, 10% of them singletons. This clonotype was counted only a few times. Germline trimming cut 11 bases from V and 8 bases from J; bases unmatched to any gene: 7. The germline V gene has CDR1 MDHEN and CDR2 SYDVKM. This CDR3 comprises 12 residues. V usage is TRBV28 and J usage is TRBJ2-1; 9 nucleotides line up with TRBD2. The receptor was isolated from a human donor who donated a stem cell graft to a child with acute lymphoblastic leukemia. The specimen comprised PBMCs from the stem cell graft donor, sampled from the stem cell graft. CDR3 residues: CAVGLAFDEQFF. The CDR3 DNA sequence: TGTGCCGTCGGACTAGCGTTCGATGAGCAGTTCTTC.